This TCR beta chain is drawn from a study of patients and donors after allogeneic stem cell transplantation. Germline V gene data show CDR1 as LGHDT and CDR2 as YNNKEL (reference sequence). V was clipped by 1 base and J by 1 base, with 14 bases between them. The CDR3 totals 17 residues. This clonotype was observed many times. TCRdb re-called the RT-PCR reads through MiXCR, storing one row per CDR3 protein. The data contain 15,000 to 25,000 distinct CDR3 sequences, roughly 5% of them seen just once; the ten biggest clones take up 40%. The rearrangement joins TRBV3-1 to TRBJ1-3, with a possible D match to TRBD1 (5 bases). Sequencing input: blood, either unsorted or a sorted T cell fraction (not recorded which). The sequence came from a human donor who was either an allogeneic HSCT recipient or a stem cell or donor lymphocyte infusion donor (not recorded which). It is not recorded whose cells these are; they may come from a transplant donor. The CDR3 DNA sequence: TGTGCCAGCAGCCAAGGTGAGGGACGCTTATCTGGAAACACCATATATTTT. This translates into CASSQGEGRLSGNTIYF. Based on the CDR3 plus reference TRBV3-1 and TRBJ1-3, the full variable domain is DTAVSQTPKYLVTQMGNDKSIKCEQNLGHDTMYWYKQDSKKFLKIMFSYNNKELIINETVPNRFSPKSPDKAHLNLHINSLELGDSAVYFCASSQGEGRLSGNTIYFGEGSWLTVV.